The 9 T cell receptor beta chains presented below share a single source sample, sequenced in a study of blood T cells in healthy people across ages (dated by TCRdb to between 2015 and 2016). Library preparation used 5' RACE. Instrument used: Illumina HiSeq 2500. A second PCR of about 7 to 12 cycles was run with a J-beta primer mix and a sample-barcoded 5' primer. TCRdb's own reprocessing of the public reads used fastp at Q25 and MiXCR and kept productive beta chains. CDR3 protein sequences are deduplicated, and each keeps its most common genes and DNA. For this sample there are approximately 1,000,000 distinct CDR3 sequences; under 45% appear just once. Of the sample, over 15% is held by the ten largest clones. The sequenced sample was blood. The source of these receptors is a woman aged 55-69 years in good health.

J is TRBJ2-7 and V is TRBV7-2; maybe TRBD2 (5 bases). In germline, CDR1 is SGHTA, CDR2 FQGNSA. This CDR3 spans 15 amino acids. Trimming removed 5 bases from V and 0 bases from J, with 14 bases in between. The CDR3 DNA sequence: TGTGCCAGCAGCATTGATCCGGGAAGCTCCTACGAGCAGTACTTC. Its protein product is CASSIDPGSSYEQYF.

Note on this clonotype: The junction departs from germline at one end; a sequencing error may be responsible. The chain uses TRBV5-6 and TRBJ2-5; D remains unclear. The length of the CDR3 is 13 residues. Germline assignment: CDR1 SGHDT and CDR2 YYEEEE. In DNA form, the CDR3 reads TGTGCCAGCAACTTGGTCTCCGGGGAGACCCAGTACTTC. Encoded protein: CASNLVSGETQYF.

The chain uses TRBV20-1 and TRBJ2-1, with 12 bases fitting TRBD1. V lost 7 bases and J lost 7; bases outside the gene matches: 8. Germline CDR1 and CDR2: DFQATT and SNEGSKA (reference sequence). This CDR3 is built from 14 residues. The CDR3 loop reads CSGRRDRGLNEQFF. CDR3 bases: TGCAGTGGTCGCCGGGACAGGGGGCTGAATGAGCAGTTCTTC.

This clonotype was counted only a few times. The chain couples TRBV2 to TRBJ2-3; 10 bases fit TRBD1. CDR1 and CDR2 from the germline V gene are SNHLY and FYNNEI. Trimming removed 6 bases from V and 4 bases from J; junction bases left unmatched: 4. The CDR3 has 14 residues. CDR3 in DNA: TGTGCCAGCAGAAGGGACAGGGGCCCAGATACGCAGTATTTT. Its protein product is CASRRDRGPDTQYF.

The genes are TRBV24-1 and TRBJ2-3; TRBD2 agrees at 10 bases. Unmatched junction bases numbered 2, after V lost 6 bases and J lost 0 bases. The germline CDR1 and CDR2 sequences are KGHDR and SFDVKD. This CDR3 has 15 amino acids. This CDR3 is CATSPTSGSTDTQYF. The CDR3 nucleotides read TGTGCCACCAGTCCGACTAGCGGGAGCACAGATACGCAGTATTTT.

The chain is built from TRBV28 and TRBJ2-1; D gene unclear. V was cut by 6 bases and J by 8 bases, with 11 bases left in between. This CDR3 comprises 12 residues. Germline V CDR1 and CDR2: MDHEN, SYDVKM. The CDR3 nucleotides read TGTGCCAGCAGATCCGGTATCTATGAGCAGTTCTTC. Its translation is CASRSGIYEQFF.

The CDR3 nucleotides read TGTGCCAGCAGCTTAAGTAAGGGGTACAATGAGCAGTTCTTC. This gives the protein CASSLSKGYNEQFF. The chain links TRBV7-4 to TRBJ2-1; perhaps TRBD1 as D (5 bases). CDR1 SGHVT and CDR2 SQSDAQ come from the germline V gene. V lost 2 bases, J lost 4 bases, and 9 bases lay in between. The CDR3 has 14 amino acids.

Only a few counts were recorded for this clonotype. The V gene is TRBV25-1, the J gene TRBJ2-1, with D possibly TRBD2 on 6 matching bases. V was clipped by 7 bases and J by 6 bases, with 16 bases between them. CDR3 size: 14 residues. Germline CDR1 reads MGHDK; CDR2 reads SYGVNS. This chain's CDR3 is CASTTSHDPNEQFF. The CDR3 DNA is TGTGCCAGCACCACTAGCCATGACCCCAATGAGCAGTTCTTC.

The sample holds one count of this clonotype. This rearrangement joins TRBV7-9 to TRBJ2-1, with 7 bases fitting TRBD1. Germline-derived CDR1 and CDR2 are SEHNR and FQNEAQ (reference sequence). This CDR3 spans 14 amino acids. The ends lost 3 bases at V and 6 bases at J; junction bases unmatched: 5. The DNA for the CDR3 is TGTGCCAGCAGCTTGGGACAGTCAGTCAATGAGCAGTTCTTC. Residues: CASSLGQSVNEQFF.